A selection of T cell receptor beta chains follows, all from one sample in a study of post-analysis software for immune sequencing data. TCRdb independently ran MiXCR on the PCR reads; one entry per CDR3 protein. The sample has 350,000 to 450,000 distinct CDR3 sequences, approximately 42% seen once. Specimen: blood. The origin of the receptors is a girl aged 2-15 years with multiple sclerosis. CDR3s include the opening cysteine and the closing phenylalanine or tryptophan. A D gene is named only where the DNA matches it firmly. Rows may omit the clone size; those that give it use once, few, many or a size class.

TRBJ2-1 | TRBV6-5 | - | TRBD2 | CAGSYRLGASGSLDGQCF | TGTGCCGGCAGTTACAGGCTGGGTGCTAGCGGGAGCCTGGATGGGCAGTGCTTC
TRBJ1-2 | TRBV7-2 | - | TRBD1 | CASSIPGQVYGYTF | TGTGCCAGCAGCATCCCGGGACAGGTCTATGGCTACACCTTC
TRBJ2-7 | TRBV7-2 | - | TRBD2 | CASSPESGRVNEQYF | TGTGCCAGCAGCCCCGAGAGCGGGAGGGTCAATGAGCAGTACTTC
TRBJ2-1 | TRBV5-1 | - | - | CASSTRLVGALSYNEQFF | TGCGCCAGCAGCACGAGACTAGTGGGGGCCCTTTCTTACAATGAGCAGTTCTTC
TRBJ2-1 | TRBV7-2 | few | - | CASTKQITRNEQFF | TGTGCCAGCACCAAACAAATTACAAGGAATGAGCAGTTCTTC
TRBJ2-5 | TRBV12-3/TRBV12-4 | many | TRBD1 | CASSLLGQQETQYF | TGTGCCAGCAGTTTGTTGGGACAGCAAGAGACCCAGTACTTC
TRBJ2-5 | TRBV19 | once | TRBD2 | CASRTSGEETQYF | TGTGCCAGTAGGACTAGCGGAGAAGAGACCCAGTACTTC
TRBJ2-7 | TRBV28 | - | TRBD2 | CASSLQVAGAYEQYF | TGTGCCAGCAGTTTGCAAGTAGCGGGGGCCTACGAGCAGTACTTC
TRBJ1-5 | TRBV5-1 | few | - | CASSLGYGPNQPQHF | TGCGCCAGCAGCTTGGGATACGGTCCGAATCAGCCCCAGCATTTT
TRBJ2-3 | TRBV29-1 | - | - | CSVELHGRTQYF | TGCAGCGTTGAACTGCACGGGCGCACGCAGTATTTT
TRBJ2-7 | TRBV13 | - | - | CASSSRQVPSYEQYF | TGTGCCAGCAGCTCACGACAGGTGCCCTCCTACGAGCAGTACTTC
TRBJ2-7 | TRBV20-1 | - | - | CSAKTPDSYYPYEQYF | TGCAGTGCTAAGACCCCGGACTCCTACTACCCCTACGAGCAGTACTTC
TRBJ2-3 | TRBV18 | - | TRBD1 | CASSPPDRTGWYTDTQYF | TGTGCCAGCTCACCACCCGATAGGACAGGGTGGTACACAGATACGCAGTATTTT
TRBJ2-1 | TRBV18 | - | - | CASSPQTAPYNEQFF | TGTGCCAGCTCACCACAAACAGCCCCCTACAATGAGCAGTTCTTC
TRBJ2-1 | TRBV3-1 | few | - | CASSQRSQVNEQFF | TGTGCCAGCAGCCAAAGAAGCCAGGTCAATGAGCAGTTCTTC
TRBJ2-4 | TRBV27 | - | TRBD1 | CASSRAPQGAPKNIQYF | TGTGCCAGCAGTCGGGCACCCCAGGGGGCTCCCAAAAACATTCAGTACTTC
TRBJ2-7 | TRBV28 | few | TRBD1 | CASSFGGTGVNEQYF | TGTGCCAGCAGTTTCGGCGGGACAGGGGTTAACGAGCAGTACTTC
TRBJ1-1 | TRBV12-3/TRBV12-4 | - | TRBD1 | CASSLRPGGSEAFF | TGTGCCAGCAGTTTACGGCCAGGGGGTAGTGAAGCTTTCTTT
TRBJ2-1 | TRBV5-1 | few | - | CASSLLGEASYNEQFF | TGCGCCAGCAGCCTACTGGGAGAAGCCTCCTACAATGAGCAGTTCTTC
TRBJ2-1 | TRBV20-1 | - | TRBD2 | CSARVPGLAYTKSSYNEQFF | TGCAGTGCTAGAGTCCCAGGACTAGCGTACACCAAGAGCTCCTACAATGAGCAGTTCTTC
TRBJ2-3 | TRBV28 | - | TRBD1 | CASSSDTPSDRGRGTQYF | TGTGCCAGCAGTTCCGACACCCCTTCTGACAGGGGGCGAGGTACGCAGTATTTT